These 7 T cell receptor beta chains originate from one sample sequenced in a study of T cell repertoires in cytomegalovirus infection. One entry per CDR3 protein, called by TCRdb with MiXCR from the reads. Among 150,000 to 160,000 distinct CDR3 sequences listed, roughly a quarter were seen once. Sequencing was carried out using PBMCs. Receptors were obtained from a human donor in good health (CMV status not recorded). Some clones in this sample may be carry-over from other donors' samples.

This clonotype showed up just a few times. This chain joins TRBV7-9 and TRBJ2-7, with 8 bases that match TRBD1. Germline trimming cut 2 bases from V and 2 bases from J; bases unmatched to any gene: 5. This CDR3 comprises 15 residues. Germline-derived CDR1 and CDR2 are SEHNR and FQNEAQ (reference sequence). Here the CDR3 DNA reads TGTGCCAGCAGCTTATCCCGGGACAGGCCCTACGAGCAGTACTTC. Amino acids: CASSLSRDRPYEQYF.

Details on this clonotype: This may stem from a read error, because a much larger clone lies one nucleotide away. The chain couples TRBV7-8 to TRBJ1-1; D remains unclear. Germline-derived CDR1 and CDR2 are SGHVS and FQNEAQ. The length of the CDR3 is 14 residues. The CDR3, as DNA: TGTGCCAGCAGCCGCATAAGGGAAAACACTGAAGTTTTCTTT. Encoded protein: CASSRIRENTEVFF.

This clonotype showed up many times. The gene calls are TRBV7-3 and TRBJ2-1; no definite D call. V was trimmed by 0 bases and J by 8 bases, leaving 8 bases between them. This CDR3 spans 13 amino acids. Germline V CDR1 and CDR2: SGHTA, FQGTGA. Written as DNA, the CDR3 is TGTGCCAGCAGCTTAACGTATACAGATGAGCAGTTCTTC. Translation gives CASSLTYTDEQFF.

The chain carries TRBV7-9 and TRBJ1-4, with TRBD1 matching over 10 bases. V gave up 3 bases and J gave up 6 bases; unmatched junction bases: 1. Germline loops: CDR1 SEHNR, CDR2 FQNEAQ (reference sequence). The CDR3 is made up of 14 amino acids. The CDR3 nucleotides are TGTGCCAGCAGCTTCGGACAGGGGGATGAAAAACTGTTTTTT. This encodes CASSFGQGDEKLFF.

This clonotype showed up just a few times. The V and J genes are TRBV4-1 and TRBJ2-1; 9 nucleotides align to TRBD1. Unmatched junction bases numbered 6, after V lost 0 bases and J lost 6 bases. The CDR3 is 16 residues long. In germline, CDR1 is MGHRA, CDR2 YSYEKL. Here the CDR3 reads CASSQDGGTGSNEQFF. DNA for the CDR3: TGCGCCAGCAGCCAAGATGGCGGGACAGGGAGCAATGAGCAGTTCTTC.

In nucleotides, the CDR3 is TGTGCCACCAGCAGACAGGGACCTAATTATAGCAATCAGCCCCAGCATTTT. Residues: CATSRQGPNYSNQPQHF. The V and J genes are TRBV15 and TRBJ1-5, with D perhaps matching TRBD1 (5 bases). CDR1 and CDR2 from the germline V gene are LNHNV and YYDKDF (reference sequence). The V end lost 2 bases, the J end lost 0 bases, and 14 bases lay between the germline ends. The CDR3 contains 17 residues.

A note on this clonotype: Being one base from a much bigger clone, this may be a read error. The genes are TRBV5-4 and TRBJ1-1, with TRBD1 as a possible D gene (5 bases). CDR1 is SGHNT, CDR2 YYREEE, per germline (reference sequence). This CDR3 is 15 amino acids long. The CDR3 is CASSWGGSLNTEASF. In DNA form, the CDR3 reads TGTGCCAGCAGCTGGGGCGGGAGCCTGAACACTGAAGCTTCCTTT.